This T cell receptor beta chain was found in a study of Ad26.COV2.S vaccination and SARS-CoV-2 variants (dated by TCRdb to the early 2020s). For the study in its entirety: Donors in the vaccine arm were drawn from COV1001, a multicentre, randomized, double-blind, placebo-controlled phase I-IIa trial testing Ad26.COV2.S in healthy adults. Ad26.COV2.S was given intramuscularly at 5x10^10 or 1x10^11 viral particles, as a single shot or as two shots 56 days apart. The TCR-sequenced set comprised about 32 samples: approximately 20 Ad26.COV2.S vaccine recipients, 5 placebo recipients and 8 SARS-CoV-2 convalescent individuals. Throughout the experiments and outcome assessment, investigators stayed blinded to trial group allocation. Trial participants were randomized into five groups of five: low-dose or high-dose Ad26.COV2.S given once or twice, or placebo on both occasions. TCRbeta repertoire sequencing was used to assess the specificity and breadth of SARS-CoV-2-reactive T cell receptors after Ad26.COV2.S vaccination. Broad study findings and their caveats: Vaccine and placebo recipients had similar non-spike TCR breadth, a finding consistent with the vaccine containing only spike. It was noted by the authors that total T cell responses may have been underestimated by the TCR breadth and depth analyses. Higher spike-specific TCR breadth was observed in Ad26.COV2.S recipients than in placebo recipients (P = 0.0014). Substantial breadth of spike-specific CD8+ and CD4+ T cell responses was reported after vaccination. Comparing responses between vaccine doses or regimens was not something the study was powered to do.

Explained via the paper, the treatment or condition label denotes: 19 received Ad26.COV2.S at low or high dose, single or two shots; 5 received placebo; per-sample allocation not given. For vaccine and placebo recipients, repertoires were sequenced using samples collected on day 63 after the first injection. Between 29 July and 7 August 2020, Cohort 1b enrolled fewer than 30 adults aged 18-55 years at one site in Boston, USA. As a vaccine, Ad26.COV2.S was a replication-incompetent adenovirus type 26 vector that expressed a prefusion-stabilized SARS-CoV-2 spike protein derived from the original Wuhan strain. TCRbeta CDR3 regions were sequenced with the immunoSEQ Assay. After extraction, genomic DNA underwent amplification by bias-controlled multiplex PCR, followed by high-throughput sequencing. The authors processed their data as follows. To quantify the absolute abundance of every unique TCRbeta CDR3 region, sequences were collapsed and filtered. T cell fraction was estimated by normalizing TCRbeta template counts to usable DNA, with usable DNA measured through amplification of reference genes found in all nucleated cells. Repertoire TCRs were annotated as SARS-CoV-2-specific by exact matching of V gene, CDR3 amino acid sequence and J gene to a known reactive TCR set. The reference SARS-CoV-2 TCR set was obtained from MIRA and was filtered for enrichment in COVID-19-positive ImmuneCODE repertoires, whereby public or cross-reactive TCRs were removed. Drawing on the MIRA antigens, annotated TCRs were analysed further at the level of specific ORF or position within ORF. Depth was the summed frequency of annotated unique rearrangements, while breadth was defined as annotated unique rearrangements over total unique productive rearrangements. Group comparisons of TCR breadth used two-sided Wilcoxon rank-sum tests. TCRdb retrieved this table from immuneACCESS and kept in-frame rearrangements only. Not all clones are present; in checked studies, unresolved V genes account for under half, and no reason is known for the remainder. V and J calls and clone size are those listed in that table; D and trimming were worked out from the DNA. Across this sample there are 300,000 to 350,000 clones, with approximately 80% seen only once. The ten largest clones capture around 2.2% of the sample.

Worth noting for this clone: Its antigen specificity is not known. No much larger clone is present one base from it, and per-base qualities are unavailable.

The input for sequencing was peripheral blood, taken in a trial of Ad26.COV2.S vaccine versus placebo. This receptor was identified in a person between 18 and 65 years old who received the Ad26.COV2.S COVID-19 vaccine or a placebo.

The CDR3 region reads CSVERRTDYGYTF. The DNA reads as follows: TGCAGCGTTGAGAGAAGGACGGACTATGGCTACACCTTC. The sequence joins TRBV29-1 to TRBJ1-2, with the D gene call left open. V drops 3 bases and J drops 3 bases, leaving 11 bases in between. The CDR3, cysteine through phenylalanine, is 13 amino acids long. Solely the CDR3 DNA is kept, with 39 bases framed from the first base. The germline V gene yields SQVTM for CDR1 and ANQGSEA for CDR2.